The present TCR beta chain was sequenced within a study of prognosis after radiotherapy for stage I lung cancer. On the study more broadly: Patients with newly diagnosed primary stage I lung tumors numbered 11 to 15, with roughly five others having oligometastatic NSCLC after surgical resection of the primary tumor. Distant metastases were recorded in a handful of patients after radiotherapy, at a median of roughly 7 months, and no significant progression was recorded in under 16.

Two-round multiplex PCR on genomic DNA was the method by which TCR beta CDR3 was amplified. Primers specific to each TRBV and TRBJ gene were used in first-round PCR. TCRdb reprocessed the multiplex PCR reads with MiXCR, giving one entry per CDR3 protein. Here the sample spans around 15,000 distinct CDR3 sequences, about 50% being singletons. This clonotype was seen many times. What it binds is unknown. There are 15 residues in the CDR3. The V and J ends lost 0 bases and 6 bases respectively, with 11 bases between them. The germline V gene encodes CDR1 LGHNA and CDR2 YNFKEQ. Points from the study as a whole: TRBV and TRBJ gene usage reportedly differed between patients with and without metastases.

Here the sequenced sample was PBMCs, taken before or after stereotactic body radiation therapy (not recorded which). The clonotype originates from a donor aged 50 or older with non-small cell lung cancer. V usage is TRBV4-2 and J usage is TRBJ2-2; no reliable D call. CDR3 in DNA: TGTGCCAGCAGCCAAGACTCGCTCGTCGCCGGGGAGCTGTTTTTT. It yields the protein CASSQDSLVAGELFF.